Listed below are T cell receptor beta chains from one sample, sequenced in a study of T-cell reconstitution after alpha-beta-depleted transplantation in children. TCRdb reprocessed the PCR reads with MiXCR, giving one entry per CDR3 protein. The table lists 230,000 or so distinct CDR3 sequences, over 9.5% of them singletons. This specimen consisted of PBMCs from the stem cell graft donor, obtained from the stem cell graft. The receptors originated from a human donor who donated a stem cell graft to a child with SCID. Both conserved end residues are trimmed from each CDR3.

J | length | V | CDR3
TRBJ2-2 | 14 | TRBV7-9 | ASSTGTGGNTGELF
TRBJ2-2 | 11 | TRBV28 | ASSDRAAGELF
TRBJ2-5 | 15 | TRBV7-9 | ASSLSPRSGGWETQY
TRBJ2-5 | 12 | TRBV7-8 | ASSLGAGQETQY
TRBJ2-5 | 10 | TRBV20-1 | SAPALGETQY
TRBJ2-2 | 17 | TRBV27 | ASSFLPGVAGSNTGELF
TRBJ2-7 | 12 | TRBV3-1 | ASSRTGFFYEQY
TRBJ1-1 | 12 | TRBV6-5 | ASSYLDKNTEAF
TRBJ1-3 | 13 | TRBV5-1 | ASSFASNSGNTIY
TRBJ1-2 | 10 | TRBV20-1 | SARDWDYGYT
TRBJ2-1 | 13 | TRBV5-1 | ASSLVRGRRDEQF
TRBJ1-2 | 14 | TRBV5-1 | ASSFGTGKANYGYT
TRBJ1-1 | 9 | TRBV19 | AVWENTEAF
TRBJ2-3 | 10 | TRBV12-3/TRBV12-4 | ASSSRVDTQY
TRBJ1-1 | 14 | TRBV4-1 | ASSQDLGATGLEAF
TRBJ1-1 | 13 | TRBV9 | ASSPRPGGYTEAF
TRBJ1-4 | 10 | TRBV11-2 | ASRGQAGGLF
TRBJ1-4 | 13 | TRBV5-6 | ASSNRRELNEKLF
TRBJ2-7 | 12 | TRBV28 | ASSFGDGTYEQY
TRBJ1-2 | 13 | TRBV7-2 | ASSQTRQGLYGYT
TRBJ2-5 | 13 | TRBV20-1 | SAEGLAGGRETQY
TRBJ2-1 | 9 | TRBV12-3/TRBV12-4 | ASSLVVEQF
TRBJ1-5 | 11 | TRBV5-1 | ASSLMTGQPQH
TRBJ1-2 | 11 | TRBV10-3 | ATLDAANYGYT
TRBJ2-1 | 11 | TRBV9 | ASSDREYNEQF
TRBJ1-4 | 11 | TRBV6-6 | ASSDRVNEKLF
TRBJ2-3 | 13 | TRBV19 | ASTRGATSTDTQY
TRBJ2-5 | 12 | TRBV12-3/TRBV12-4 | ASRIAGGQETQY
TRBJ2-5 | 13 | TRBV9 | ASSSRLAGVETQY
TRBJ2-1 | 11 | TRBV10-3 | AISADGGNEQF
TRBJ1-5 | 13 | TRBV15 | ATSRVRVQGRPQH
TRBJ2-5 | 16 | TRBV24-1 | ATSDPGRRGFPQETQY
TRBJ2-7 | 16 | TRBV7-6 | ASSLAPPQTAFSYEQY
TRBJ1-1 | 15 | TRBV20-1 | SARVRQGGTLNTEAF
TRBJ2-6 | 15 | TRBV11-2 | ASTYTGAHSGANVLT
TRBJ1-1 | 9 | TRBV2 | ASSGETEAF
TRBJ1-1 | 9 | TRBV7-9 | ASSADTEAF
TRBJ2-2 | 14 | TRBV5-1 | ASSQGQGAHTGELF
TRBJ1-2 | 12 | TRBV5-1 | ASSLSDLGDGYT
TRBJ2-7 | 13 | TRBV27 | ASMLAGGTTYEQY
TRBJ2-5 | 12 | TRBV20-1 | SARSGGDQETQY
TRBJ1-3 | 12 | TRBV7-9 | ASRGEAAGNTIY
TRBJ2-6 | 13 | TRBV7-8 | ASSFWGTGANVLT
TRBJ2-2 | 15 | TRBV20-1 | SAGTLGEAGWTGELF
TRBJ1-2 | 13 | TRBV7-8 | ASSFPAQGSYGYT
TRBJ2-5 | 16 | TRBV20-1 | SARDPGFLGSRSGTQY
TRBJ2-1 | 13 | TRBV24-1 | ATSDSGQGFNEQF
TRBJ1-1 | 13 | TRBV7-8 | ASSLVGQAVTEAF